One and the same sample provided the 8 T cell receptor beta chains below, sequenced in a study of T cell changes during pregnancy in multiple sclerosis. Data came from immunoSEQ multiplex PCR; TCRdb stores just in-frame clones and leaves some out. The table has some 83,000 clones, roughly nine tenths seen once. The sample in question was PBMCs, obtained in the first trimester of pregnancy. Receptors were obtained from a female donor in good health, serving as a control in a pregnancy study. Some clones in this sample may be carry-over from other donors' samples.

V is TRBV28 and J is TRBJ1-2, with TRBD1 matching 9 bases. Trimming cost V 3 bases and J 5 bases; bases outside gene matches: 4. The CDR3 totals 14 residues. Germline V gene lookup returns CDR1 MDHEN and CDR2 SYDVKM. CDR3 DNA sequence: TGTGCCAGCAGTTTTGGGGACAGGGCGTATGGCTACACCTTC. As protein: CASSFGDRAYGYTF.

This chain connects TRBV2 to TRBJ2-1; 9 bases agree with TRBD2. J was trimmed by 4 bases and V by 7 bases; bases with no gene match: 8. CDR1 and CDR2 (germline): SNHLY, FYNNEI. The CDR3 contains 15 residues. The CDR3 nucleotides are TGTGCCAGCATTGGTCGGGCGGGAGGGTACAATGAGCAGTTCTTC. Amino acids: CASIGRAGGYNEQFF.

The V call is TRBV5-1, the J call TRBJ2-7, with 8 nucleotides matching TRBD1. This CDR3 comprises 15 residues. Germline V gene data show CDR1 as SGHRS and CDR2 as YFSETQ. Trimming removed 2 bases from V and 1 base from J; junction bases left unmatched: 5. The CDR3 DNA is TGCGCCAGCAGCTTAGCCGGGACAGGATCCTACGAGCAGTACTTC. Translation: CASSLAGTGSYEQYF.

J is TRBJ2-4 and V is TRBV2, with a possible D match to TRBD2 (7 bases). This CDR3 spans 14 amino acids. Germline values: CDR1 SNHLY, CDR2 FYNNEI. The V and J ends lost 5 bases and 7 bases respectively, with 15 bases between them. CDR3 coding DNA: TGTGCCAGCAGTAGAACTGGGGGGGCGAACATTCAGTACTTC. The encoded protein is CASSRTGGANIQYF.

The rearrangement uses TRBV13 and TRBJ2-1; TRBD2 agrees at 9 bases. CDR1 is PRHDT and CDR2 is FYEKMQ in the germline V gene (reference sequence). This CDR3 has 16 residues. Trimming removed 4 bases from V and 3 bases from J; junction bases left unmatched: 7. The CDR3 DNA follows: TGTGCCAGCAGCTCCGCCGAGACTAGCGGCTACAATGAGCAGTTCTTC. Encoded protein: CASSSAETSGYNEQFF.

V and J are TRBV28 and TRBJ2-1; TRBD2 matches 8 bases. Germline-derived CDR1 and CDR2 are MDHEN and SYDVKM. The CDR3 runs to 11 residues. Unmatched junction bases numbered 7, after V lost 6 bases and J lost 15 bases. The CDR3 spells CASSKGLASFF. Written as DNA, the CDR3 is TGTGCCAGCAGCAAAGGACTAGCATCGTTCTTC.

J is TRBJ1-3 and V is TRBV6-5, with D possibly TRBD1 on 6 matching bases. Germline lookup yields CDR1 MNHEY and CDR2 SVGAGI. The CDR3 is made up of 15 amino acids. V lost 6 bases and J lost 2, with 14 bases in between. The CDR3 nucleotides read TGTGCCAGCAGCCCCCTCAGGGGAGCTGGAAACACCATATATTTT. This gives the protein CASSPLRGAGNTIYF.

The rearrangement uses TRBV7-9 and TRBJ2-3, with D tentatively TRBD2 (7 bases). The CDR3 extends over 19 amino acids. CDR1 SEHNR and CDR2 FQNEAQ come from the germline V gene (reference sequence). V shed 6 bases and J shed 4 bases, with 29 bases lying between them. The chain's CDR3 is CASSRDGRGGLKHADTQYF. The CDR3 DNA sequence: TGTGCCAGCAGTAGAGATGGGAGGGGGGGGCTTAAGCACGCAGATACGCAGTATTTT.